This TCR beta chain stems from a study of vaccination effects on CD4 cells after COVID-19. Study overall: A median of 72 days separated the second dose and sampling.

In regard to this clone: Its specificity is unknown.

Germline values: CDR1 MNHEY, CDR2 SVGAGI. Between the trimmed V and J ends, which lost 6 bases and 3 bases, there was a span of 8 bases. The CDR3 runs to 13 residues. Sequencing in the ViraFEST assay came after antigen-specific CD4+ T cells had been expanded with viral peptide pools, which were used to stimulate PBMC. The culture ran for around nine days, and then CD4+ T cells were isolated. Vaccine administered to participants consisted of two doses of either BNT162b2 or mRNA-1273. Neither prior SARS-CoV-2 infection nor positive nucleocapsid antibodies were present in the vaccine recipients. Cultures of about 2 million PBMC per well contained approximately 9.6 IU/ml IL-2 plus 10 ug/ml peptides. Cultures got half-medium changes with IL-2 on days 3 and 7. The repertoire was sequenced with immunoSEQ multiplex PCR; TCRdb's copy has only in-frame clones and lacks some. The sample carries roughly 15,000 clones, roughly 70% recorded once.

Specimen: CD4+ T cells from PBMCs cultured with SARS-CoV-2 spike peptides, collected after COVID-19 vaccination. The sequence was obtained from a human donor who received a COVID-19 vaccine. V gene TRBV6-5 combines with J gene TRBJ2-2; the D is unclear. CDR3 bases: TGTGCCAGCAGGGCCCCTTACACCGGGGAGCTGTTTTTT. It specifies CASRAPYTGELFF.